This T cell receptor beta chain appears in the sequencing data of a study of T cell responses to AZD1222 COVID-19 vaccine. Notes on the study in general: The donor group comprised mostly white British people and more females; the analysis possibly underestimated clonal diversity.

The assay was immunoSEQ multiplex PCR, and TCRdb's table has in-frame clones only and misses some. The sample holds some 140,000 clones; roughly 90% are singletons and the top ten take about 5.5%. The CDR3 is made up of 14 amino acids. Trimming took 5 bases from V and 0 from J, leaving 8 bases between them. Germline V gives CDR1 MNHEY, CDR2 SMNVEV (reference sequence). This clone was recorded once. Its antigen is unidentified. The sample here was peripheral blood, taken on day 0 of MenACWY control vaccination. V is TRBV27 and J is TRBJ1-5, with D unresolved. This clonotype was sampled from an adult in good health. As DNA, the CDR3 is TGTGCCAGCAGTCCCCACAGTAGCAATCAGCCCCAGCATTTT. Protein: CASSPHSSNQPQHF.